This T cell receptor beta chain was identified during a study of Ad26.COV2.S vaccination and SARS-CoV-2 variants. Clones were read by immunoSEQ multiplex PCR, and TCRdb kept only the in-frame ones, dropping some. The table includes 300,000 to 400,000 clones, 88% detected once. General study findings and limits: Placebo recipients and vaccine recipients were similar in non-spike TCR breadth.

Regarding this clone: Its antigen is unidentified.

Specified treatment: around 19 received Ad26.COV2.S at low or high dose, single or two shots; several received placebo; per-sample allocation not given. On day 63 after the first injection, vaccine and placebo recipients gave samples. Ad26.COV2.S expressed prefusion-stabilized spike from the original Wuhan strain. The source is a person aged 18-60 years who received the Ad26.COV2.S COVID-19 vaccine or a placebo. This sample comprised peripheral blood, obtained in a trial of Ad26.COV2.S vaccine versus placebo.

CDR3 loop: CASGTGAYEQYF. CDR3 nucleotide sequence: TGTGCCAGCGGTACAGGGGCCTACGAGCAGTACTTC. The V gene is TRBV12-3 or TRBV12-4, the J gene TRBJ2-7; 7 nucleotides align to TRBD1. V lost 8 bases and J lost 2; bases outside the gene matches: 3. CDR3 length equals 12 residues.